These 32 T cell receptor beta chains originate from one sample sequenced in a study of OX40 agonist ivuxolimab in advanced cancers. The protocol was immunoSEQ multiplex PCR, while the TCRdb copy is restricted to in-frame clones and leaves out a portion. This sample has about 17,000 clones, with roughly 73% found just once. Sequenced here: CD4+ or CD8+ T cells sorted from blood, sampled in a trial of the OX40 agonist ivuxolimab. These TCRs come from an adult with an advanced solid tumor such as melanoma, head and neck, liver or kidney cancer.

This clone is labeled medium-sized (0.01 to 0.1%). CDR3 DNA sequence: TGTGCCAGCAGTCCTTCATTAGCGGGAGAAAATAGCGGGGAGCTGTTTTTT. Protein product: CASSPSLAGENSGELFF. The chain uses TRBV27 and TRBJ2-2; 9 bases fit TRBD2. Germline V CDR1 and CDR2: MNHEY, SMNVEV (reference sequence). The CDR3 sequence is 17 residues long. V was clipped by 5 bases and J by 7 bases; unmatched bases: 14.

This chain connects TRBV9 to TRBJ2-7; maybe TRBD2 (6 bases). The CDR3 runs to 15 residues. V lost 4 bases and J 3 bases, leaving 17 bases between the germline ends. Germline CDR1 is SGDLS and CDR2 is YYNGEE. The CDR3: CASSLSGSLFYEQYF. The CDR3 coding sequence is TGTGCCAGCAGCCTTTCCGGGAGCTTATTCTACGAGCAGTACTTC. Supplemented by reference TRBV9 and TRBJ2-7, the full variable domain reads DSGVTQTPKHLITATGQRVTLRCSPRSGDLSVYWYQQSLDQGLQFLIQYYNGEERAKGNILERFSAQQFPDLHSELNLSSLELGDSALYFCASSLSGSLFYEQYFGPGTRLTVT.

This clone is termed medium-sized. The CDR3 is CASSMGGWTEAFF. The CDR3 nucleotides read TGTGCCAGTAGTATGGGGGGCTGGACTGAAGCTTTCTTT. The J gene is TRBJ1-1, the V gene TRBV19, with D maybe TRBD1 (6 bases). The CDR3 covers 13 residues. The ends were cut back, 3 bases at V and 5 bases at J, with 10 bases in the middle. The germline gives CDR1 LNHDA, CDR2 SQIVND (reference sequence).

The J gene is TRBJ2-7, the V gene TRBV10-1; TRBD2 aligns across 7 bases. The CDR3 runs 14 residues. Trimming cost V 6 bases and J 2 bases; bases outside gene matches: 7. Germline CDR1 WNHNN, CDR2 SYGVQD (reference sequence). Written as DNA, the CDR3 is TGCGCCAGCAGCGGGCGGGGGACCGCCTACGAGCAGTACTTC. Translating gives CASSGRGTAYEQYF.

CDR3 DNA: TGTGCCAGCAGCAACCCCCGACTAGCGGGAGGGATCTCCTACAATGAGCAGTTCTTC. It specifies CASSNPRLAGGISYNEQFF. This chain links TRBV7-8 with TRBJ2-1; 14 nucleotides match TRBD2. The CDR3 is made up of 19 amino acids. Germline V CDR1 and CDR2: SGHVS, FQNEAQ. V shed 5 bases, J shed 0 bases, and the junction held 9 bases outside the gene matches.

This rearrangement joins TRBV9 to TRBJ2-3; 8 bases are shared with TRBD2. V gave up 2 bases and J gave up 3 bases; unmatched junction bases: 5. Per germline, CDR1 SGDLS and CDR2 YYNGEE. The CDR3 sequence is 15 residues long. Written as DNA, the CDR3 is TGTGCCAGCAGCGTGGGACTAGTGAAGACAGATACGCAGTATTTT. Its translation is CASSVGLVKTDTQYF.

The chain uses TRBV19 and TRBJ2-1; D possibly corresponds to TRBD2 (6 bases). The CDR3 totals 15 residues. V gave up 7 bases and J gave up 4 bases, with 17 bases separating them. Germline CDR1 reads LNHDA; CDR2 reads SQIVND (reference sequence). CDR3 sequence: CASTLLGGTYNEQFF. CDR3 sequence (DNA): TGTGCCAGTACCTTATTGGGGGGAACGTACAATGAGCAGTTCTTC.

For the CDR3, the DNA is TGTGCCAGCAGCTTAGATGGCGGGAGTCGCTACAATGAGCAGTTCTTC. Translation gives CASSLDGGSRYNEQFF. The rearrangement uses TRBV7-9 and TRBJ2-1; 7 bases map to TRBD2. This CDR3 contains 16 residues. V trimming: 1 base; J trimming: 3 bases; junction bases outside the gene matches: 6. Germline assignment: CDR1 SEHNR and CDR2 FQNEAQ (reference sequence).

This clone came up a few times. J is TRBJ1-5 and V is TRBV7-2, with 9 bases that match TRBD1. Unmatched junction bases numbered 11, after V lost 5 bases and J lost 6 bases. CDR3 size: 16 residues. CDR1 is SGHTA, CDR2 FQGNSA, per germline. The CDR3 sequence is CASSLFTGGAFQPQHF. CDR3 in DNA: TGTGCCAGCAGCCTCTTCACAGGGGGCGCGTTTCAGCCCCAGCATTTT. Complete variable domain (other parts from reference TRBV7-2 and TRBJ1-5): GAGVSQSPSNKVTEKGKDVELRCDPISGHTALYWYRQSLGQGLEFLIYFQGNSAPDKSGLPSDRFSAERTGGSVSTLTIQRTQQEDSAVYLCASSLFTGGAFQPQHFGDGTRLSIL.

The DNA for the CDR3 is TGTGCCAGTAATGGGGGGGGTTACGAGCAGTACTTC. Its protein is CASNGGGYEQYF. This chain joins TRBV19 and TRBJ2-7, with 7 bases identical to TRBD2. V lost 7 bases, J lost 4 bases, and 4 bases stayed unmatched. Germline lookup yields CDR1 LNHDA and CDR2 SQIVND (reference sequence). The CDR3 has 12 residues.

The CDR3 region has the DNA TGTGCCAGCAGTTTACAACGGGAGGGGACTGGGGCCAACGTCCTGACTTTC. This sequence encodes CASSLQREGTGANVLTF. The chain carries TRBV28 and TRBJ2-6, with TRBD2 matching 8 bases. The CDR3 sequence is 17 residues long. Per germline, CDR1 MDHEN and CDR2 SYDVKM. The trim removed 2 bases at V and 2 bases at J, leaving 5 bases unmatched.

The V call is TRBV10-2, the J call TRBJ1-3, with D possibly TRBD1 on 6 matching bases. Per the germline V gene, CDR1 is WSHSY and CDR2 is SAAADI. Trimming shortened V by 3 bases and J by 6 bases, and 12 bases separated the two germline ends. The CDR3 extends over 14 amino acids. The CDR3 loop reads CASSEFAGENTIYF. As DNA, the CDR3 is TGCGCCAGCAGTGAATTTGCAGGGGAAAACACCATATATTTT.

This clone has only one observation. This chain connects TRBV6-6 to TRBJ2-3; no clear D gene. From germline, CDR1 is MNHNY and CDR2 SVGAGI (reference sequence). The V end was cut by 0 bases, the J end by 6 bases, with 7 bases between. The CDR3 extends over 13 amino acids. The CDR3 DNA reads TGTGCCAGCAGTTACTCCTCTCTCGATACGCAGTATTTT. This translates into CASSYSSLDTQYF.

The chain carries TRBV4-3 and TRBJ2-1; D call uncertain. Germline V gene lookup returns CDR1 LGHNA and CDR2 YSLEER. The CDR3 sequence is 13 residues long. V was clipped by 0 bases and J by 8 bases, with 8 bases between them. This CDR3 is CASSQDLGDEQFF. The DNA of the CDR3 is TGCGCCAGCAGCCAAGATTTAGGCGATGAGCAGTTCTTC.

The rearrangement uses TRBV6-1 and TRBJ2-7; 7 bases are shared with TRBD1. CDR1 MNHNS and CDR2 SASEGT come from the germline V gene. This CDR3 comprises 14 residues. V lost 4 bases to trimming and J lost 4 bases; unmatched junction nucleotides: 7. The CDR3 coding sequence is TGTGCCAGCAGTGGCTTAGGACAGGCTTACGAGCAGTACTTC. The encoded protein is CASSGLGQAYEQYF.

This clone was counted a few times. The gene calls are TRBV13 and TRBJ1-5, with a possible D match to TRBD1 (5 bases). Germline CDR1 is PRHDT and CDR2 is FYEKMQ (reference sequence). The CDR3 runs 14 residues. V was cut by 3 bases and J by 3 bases, with 9 bases left in between. This CDR3 reads CASSLGGYNQPQHF. CDR3 nucleotides: TGTGCCAGCAGCTTGGGGGGGTACAATCAGCCCCAGCATTTT.

The J gene is TRBJ1-1, the V gene TRBV4-1; 7 nucleotides line up with TRBD1. V lost 3 bases to trimming and J lost 4 bases; unmatched junction nucleotides: 8. CDR3 length equals 15 residues. CDR1 and CDR2 from the germline V gene are MGHRA and YSYEKL. The CDR3 here is CASSQRQGQSTEAFF. In DNA form, the CDR3 reads TGCGCCAGCAGCCAGCGACAGGGTCAAAGCACTGAAGCTTTCTTT.

The chain couples TRBV7-6 to TRBJ2-7; the D is unclear. The CDR3 extends over 14 amino acids. Deletions cut 4 bases from V and 2 bases from J, with 12 bases between. In germline, CDR1 is SGHVS, CDR2 FNYEAQ. Written as DNA, the CDR3 is TGTGCCAGCAGCTCGATGACTGGAACCTACGAGCAGTACTTC. It codes for CASSSMTGTYEQYF.

This clone is a singleton in its sample. V and J are TRBV7-6 and TRBJ1-6; weak D call: TRBD1 (5 bases). V dropped 5 bases and J dropped 10 bases, with 18 bases sitting between them. This CDR3 has 15 residues. CDR1 and CDR2 from the germline V gene are SGHVS and FNYEAQ. Here the CDR3 DNA reads TGTGCCAGCAGCCCCGGGACGGCCGCGGGATCACCCCTCCACTTT. Translating it yields CASSPGTAAGSPLHF.

The chain links TRBV7-2 to TRBJ2-3; D remains ambiguous. Trimming cost V 1 base and J 2 bases, with 4 bases left between them. Germline-derived CDR1 and CDR2 are SGHTA and FQGNSA. The CDR3 is 13 amino acids. CDR3 region: CASSLVLTDTQYF. CDR3 bases: TGTGCCAGCAGCTTAGTGCTCACAGATACGCAGTATTTT.

This clone has just a few counts. The chain is built from TRBV13 and TRBJ2-3, with 11 bases identical to TRBD2. The V segment lost 5 bases and the J segment 6 bases; nucleotides outside the gene matches: 7. Germline V gene data show CDR1 as PRHDT and CDR2 as FYEKMQ (reference sequence). The CDR3 runs to 15 residues. This CDR3 is CASSQTSGVVDTQYF. The CDR3, as DNA: TGTGCCAGCAGCCAGACTAGCGGGGTTGTGGATACGCAGTATTTT.

The chain recombines TRBV6-5 with TRBJ2-7, with D maybe TRBD2 (6 bases). This CDR3 spans 13 amino acids. Deletions cut 8 bases from V and 5 bases from J, with 16 bases between. The germline V gene encodes CDR1 MNHEY and CDR2 SVGAGI. CDR3 sequence reads: CASSEGEWDEQYF. In nucleotides, the CDR3 is TGTGCCAGCTCGGAGGGCGAGTGGGACGAGCAGTACTTC.

This clone has more than one count but fewer than ten. The rearrangement joins TRBV6-4 to TRBJ2-1; 7 nucleotides align to TRBD2. Looked up from germline, CDR1 is MRHNA and CDR2 is SNTAGT. The CDR3 sequence is 13 residues long. CDR3 DNA sequence: TGTGGCTGGGAGGGAGCGCGCTACAATGAGCAGTTCTTC. It specifies CGWEGARYNEQFF.

The V gene is TRBV7-9, the J gene TRBJ1-4; no firm D call. Germline loops: CDR1 SEHNR, CDR2 FQNEAQ (reference sequence). V was shortened by 2 bases and J by 8 bases, with 3 bases between the two germline ends. CDR3 length: 11 amino acids. The CDR3 DNA reads TGTGCCAGCAGCTTATCCGAAAAACTGTTTTTT. It is translated as CASSLSEKLFF. Variable domain in full (rest from reference TRBV7-9 and TRBJ1-4): DTGVSQNPRHKITKRGQNVTFRCDPISEHNRLYWYRQTLGQGPEFLTYFQNEAQLEKSRLLSDRFSAERPKGSFSTLEIQRTEQGDSAMYLCASSLSEKLFFGSGTQLSVL.

As regards this clone: The germline gene is not matched at one end of the junction; a read error may be the cause. The chain recombines TRBV11-3 with TRBJ1-5; D gene uncertain. CDR3 length equals 13 residues. Germline CDR1 and CDR2: SGHNT and YENEEA. The CDR3, as DNA: TGTGCCAGCAGCTTTGGTATCAATCGGCCCCAGCATTTT. Protein: CASSFGINRPQHF.

The V call is TRBV27, the J call TRBJ2-3; D is possibly TRBD2 (6 bases). From germline, CDR1 is MNHEY and CDR2 SMNVEV (reference sequence). The CDR3 is 13 amino acids. Trimming took 7 bases from V and 4 from J, leaving 12 bases between them. For the CDR3, the DNA is TGTGCCAGCATCGGCGGGACGGCAGATACGCAGTATTTT. It specifies CASIGGTADTQYF.

V gene TRBV7-6 combines with J gene TRBJ2-5; the match to TRBD2 covers 11 bases. Trimming cost V 5 bases and J 7 bases; bases outside gene matches: 12. CDR1 is SGHVS and CDR2 is FNYEAQ in the germline V gene. This CDR3 is 16 amino acids long. The CDR3 loop is CASSALAGAFGRTQYF. In DNA, the CDR3 is TGTGCCAGCAGCGCACTAGCGGGAGCGTTTGGTCGGACCCAGTACTTC.

By share, this clone counts as large (0.1 to 1%). The chain is built from TRBV6-1 and TRBJ2-7, with 7 bases fitting TRBD1. The V segment lost 8 bases and the J segment 9 bases; nucleotides outside the gene matches: 19. This CDR3 is 15 amino acids long. The germline CDR1 and CDR2 sequences are MNHNS and SASEGT. CDR3 DNA sequence: TGTGCCAGCGCAGGGACAGCGATGTCTACGTGGGGGCAGTACTTC. Its translation: CASAGTAMSTWGQYF.

The gene calls are TRBV11-3 and TRBJ1-2; 11 bases fit TRBD1. There are 16 residues in the CDR3. CDR1 and CDR2 (germline): SGHNT, YENEEA. J gave up 3 bases and V 5 bases, and 8 bases lay outside the gene matches. CDR3 DNA: TGTGCCAGCAGCCGCCGGGGACAGGGGGTTCACTATGGCTACACCTTC. Residues: CASSRRGQGVHYGYTF.

The CDR3 sequence: CASSVEGQASYEQYF. In DNA, the CDR3 is TGTGCCAGCAGCGTAGAGGGACAGGCGTCCTACGAGCAGTACTTC. The rearrangement links TRBV9 to TRBJ2-7, with 8 bases identical to TRBD1. Germline V gene sequence: CDR1 SGDLS, CDR2 YYNGEE. CDR3 length: 15 residues. Trimming removed 0 bases from V and 1 base from J; junction bases left unmatched: 3.

The J gene is TRBJ2-7, the V gene TRBV6-1; either TRBD1 or TRBD2 may fit D (5 bases each). The CDR3 contains 13 residues. V lost 6 bases and J 2 bases, leaving 11 bases between the germline ends. Germline V lookup: CDR1 MNHNS, CDR2 SASEGT. CDR3 region: CASRWDGTYEQYF. CDR3 DNA sequence: TGTGCCAGCAGGTGGGACGGAACCTACGAGCAGTACTTC.

The J gene is TRBJ2-1, the V gene TRBV5-6; 11 bases map to TRBD2. Germline V lookup: CDR1 SGHDT, CDR2 YYEEEE. J gave up 7 bases and V 6 bases, and 12 bases lay outside the gene matches. This CDR3 has 16 residues. The CDR3 DNA reads TGTGCCAGCACGGGACTAGCGGAACCGTTGGGTAATGAGCAGTTCTTC. This translates into CASTGLAEPLGNEQFF.